The source of this TCR beta chain is a study of CD8+ T cells in alopecia areata. With regard to this clone: Its specificity is not known.

The treatment is: oral pan-JAK inhibitor, 5-10 mg twice daily. RNA extraction and reverse transcription yielded cDNA as sequencing template. Sequencing used immunoSEQ multiplex PCR; TCRdb keeps in-frame clones, though not all of them. The table shows 150,000 to 200,000 clones, with less than 70% occurring only once. Germline CDR1 reads MGHDK; CDR2 reads SYGVNS. The CDR3 is 14 amino acids. The V and J ends lost 5 bases and 10 bases respectively, with 17 bases between them. Whole-study results and caveats: The study found that many expanded lesional clones persisted in scalp and blood during tofacitinib.

The sequences come from CD4+ T cells sorted from blood, collected at roughly week 49, from a patient treated with tofacitinib. The chain employs TRBV25-1 and TRBJ1-4; unclear D gene. The sequence was collected from a human donor with alopecia areata. CDR3 coding DNA: TGTGCCAGCAGTCCACGCGACCCGGCGGCAAAACTGTTTTTT. Amino acid sequence: CASSPRDPAAKLFF.